Each of the 5 T cell receptor beta chains below was sequenced from the same sample in a study of T cell responses to AZD1222 COVID-19 vaccine. Measured with immunoSEQ multiplex PCR; TCRdb has only the in-frame clones, and not every one. The table includes some 74,000 clones, 87% detected once. The starting material was peripheral blood, obtained 28 days after the second AZD1222 dose. Source of these receptors: an adult who received the AZD1222 COVID-19 vaccine.

This clone was found once. The V gene is TRBV7-3, the J gene TRBJ1-1; perhaps TRBD1 as D (5 bases). With 2 bases removed from V and 5 bases from J, the gap between germline ends came to 12 bases. CDR1 is SGHTA, CDR2 FQGTGA, per germline. The CDR3 contains 14 residues. The CDR3 bases are TGTGCCAGCAGCTTACTGGCCGGGGGGACTGAAGCTTTCTTT. It specifies CASSLLAGGTEAFF.

The V and J genes are TRBV7-3 and TRBJ1-1; possible D gene TRBD1, 5 bases. Germline V lookup: CDR1 SGHTA, CDR2 FQGTGA. CDR3 length: 13 residues. Trimming removed 4 bases from V and 1 base from J, with 7 bases in between. CDR3 amino acids: CASSSDRNTEAFF. The CDR3 bases are TGTGCCAGCAGCTCCGACAGGAACACTGAAGCTTTCTTT. Full variable domain (outside the CDR3, taken from reference TRBV7-3 and TRBJ1-1): GAGVSQTPSNKVTEKGKYVELRCDPISGHTALYWYRQSLGQGPEFLIYFQGTGAADDSGLPNDRFFAVRPEGSVSTLKIQRTERGDSAVYLCASSSDRNTEAFFGQGTRLTVV.

The V gene is TRBV6-5, the J gene TRBJ2-5; 7 nucleotides match TRBD1. There are 13 residues in the CDR3. CDR1 and CDR2 from the germline V gene are MNHEY and SVGAGI. Trimming removed 5 bases from V and 5 bases from J; junction bases left unmatched: 5. CDR3 region: CASSITGDETQYF. The CDR3 DNA sequence: TGTGCCAGCAGTATAACAGGGGACGAGACCCAGTACTTC.

For this clone: Additional DNA sequences in this sample encode the identical CDR3. The rearrangement uses TRBV6-5 and TRBJ2-6; D is unclear. Trimming left V 0 bases short and J 0 bases short, with 6 bases between. Germline CDR1 reads MNHEY; CDR2 reads SVGAGI. This CDR3 is 16 amino acids long. The chain's CDR3 is CASSYSRSSGANVLTF. CDR3 nucleotides: TGTGCCAGCAGTTACTCGCGCAGCTCTGGGGCCAACGTCCTGACTTTC.

The chain combines TRBV11-2 with TRBJ1-2; possibly TRBD1 for D (6 bases). The CDR3 totals 15 residues. Trimming shortened V by 5 bases and J by 6 bases, and 19 bases separated the two germline ends. Per germline, CDR1 SGHAT and CDR2 FQNNGV. The CDR3, as DNA: TGTGCCAGCAGCGCGGGGGGCAGGGAGAGAAATGGCTACACCTTC. Its protein is CASSAGGRERNGYTF. The full variable domain, completed using reference TRBV11-2 and TRBJ1-2, is EAGVAQSPRYKIIEKRQSVAFWCNPISGHATLYWYQQILGQGPKLLIQFQNNGVVDDSQLPKDRFSAERLKGVDSTLKIQPAKLEDSAVYLCASSAGGRERNGYTFGSGTRLTVV.